These T cell receptor beta chains were read from a single sample in a study of T cells in localized non-small cell lung cancer. The assay was immunoSEQ multiplex PCR, and TCRdb's table has in-frame clones only and misses some. The sample has around 90,000 clones, around three quarters seen once. The material sequenced was PBMCs, taken before any cancer treatment. The receptors come from a man between 40 and 70 years old with stage II squamous cell lung carcinoma. Each CDR3 is given without its conserved first and last residue.

TRBV5-1 ASSVLAGGSDEQF
TRBV5-1 ASSPADRGYNSPLH
TRBV23-1 ASTLSAGVGQPQH
TRBV28 ASSQLLYNEQF
TRBV28 ASSYPGHYSYEQY
TRBV15 ATSRVRGTYEQY
TRBV9 ASSPGGGYQETQY
TRBV6-5 AIAPSLEVYEQY
TRBV12-5 ASGFSGGRTDTQY
TRBV30 AWSVLPRTGGFSPLH
TRBV6-6 ASRDGLNTEAF
TRBV6-6 ASKQGNTGELF
TRBV10-3 AISESPTGGPDTQY
TRBV7-9 ASSLALLAGEQY
TRBV7-6 ASGLGTANTEAF
TRBV7-9 ASSSGQGGGETQY
TRBV7-8 ASSLGLGGTDTQY
TRBV6-1 ASSGQDNEQF
TRBV5-4 ASSLRGENYGYT
TRBV28 ASTVAGTRYEQY
TRBV28 ASSTPGMGNSPLH
TRBV4-1 ASSQENPNTEAF
TRBV28 ASGSGAGT
TRBV4-1 ASSFRATADSNQPQH
TRBV6-5 ASIAGVSLGEQF
TRBV5-1 ASSPLVGSDEQF
TRBV7-6 ASTLPGSGANVLT
TRBV9 ASSGRQTSYNEQF
TRBV2 ASSEREMETQY
TRBV23-1 ARSPQGEQY
TRBV7-3 ASSLTIGDEQY
TRBV6-1 ASSVPGTANTEAF
TRBV7-6 ASSLSTGADTEAF
TRBV6-1 ASRAVESGELF
TRBV9 ASSLTTRARGNTIY
TRBV28 ASSQDYGYT
TRBV7-8 ASSLPGQGYEQY